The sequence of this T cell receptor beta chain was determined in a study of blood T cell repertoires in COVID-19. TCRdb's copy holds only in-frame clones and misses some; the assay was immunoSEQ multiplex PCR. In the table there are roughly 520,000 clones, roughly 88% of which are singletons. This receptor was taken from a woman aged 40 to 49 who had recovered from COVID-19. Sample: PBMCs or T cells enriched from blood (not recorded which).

CDR3 coding DNA: TGTGCCAGCAGCGCGACTAGTTCGAACACCGGGGAGCTGTTTTTT. This sequence encodes CASSATSSNTGELFF. The V gene is TRBV6-4, the J gene TRBJ2-2; D is perhaps TRBD2 (6 bases). Per the germline V gene, CDR1 is MRHNA and CDR2 is SNTAGT. V was cut by 6 bases and J by 0 bases, with 11 bases left in between. The CDR3 runs to 15 residues.